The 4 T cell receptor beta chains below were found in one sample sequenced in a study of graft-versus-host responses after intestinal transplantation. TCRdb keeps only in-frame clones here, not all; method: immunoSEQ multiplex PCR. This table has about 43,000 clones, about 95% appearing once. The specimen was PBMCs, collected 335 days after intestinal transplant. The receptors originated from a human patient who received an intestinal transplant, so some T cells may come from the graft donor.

The CDR3 DNA reads TGTGCCAGCAGTCACATCCCGAATGAGGGGACCCAGTACTTC. Translation gives CASSHIPNEGTQYF. This chain links TRBV7-3 with TRBJ2-5; maybe TRBD2 (5 bases). This CDR3 region has 14 residues. The V gene lost 6 bases and the J gene lost 7 bases, with 18 bases spanning the gap. Germline loops: CDR1 SGHTA, CDR2 FQGTGA.

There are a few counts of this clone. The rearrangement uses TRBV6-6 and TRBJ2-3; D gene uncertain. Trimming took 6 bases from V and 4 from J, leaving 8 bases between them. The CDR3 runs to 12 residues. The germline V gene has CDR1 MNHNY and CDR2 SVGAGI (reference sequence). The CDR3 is CASSARADTQYF. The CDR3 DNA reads TGTGCCAGCAGCGCCCGAGCAGATACGCAGTATTTT.

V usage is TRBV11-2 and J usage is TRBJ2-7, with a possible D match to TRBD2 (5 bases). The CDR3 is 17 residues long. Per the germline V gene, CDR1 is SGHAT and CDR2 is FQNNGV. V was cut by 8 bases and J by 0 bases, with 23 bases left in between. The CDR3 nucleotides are TGTGCCAGCCGACCTGCTCCTGGCGGGCGGAGCTCCTACGAGCAGTACTTC. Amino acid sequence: CASRPAPGGRSSYEQYF. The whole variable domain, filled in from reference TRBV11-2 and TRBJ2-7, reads EAGVAQSPRYKIIEKRQSVAFWCNPISGHATLYWYQQILGQGPKLLIQFQNNGVVDDSQLPKDRFSAERLKGVDSTLKIQPAKLEDSAVYLCASRPAPGGRSSYEQYFGPGTRLTVT.

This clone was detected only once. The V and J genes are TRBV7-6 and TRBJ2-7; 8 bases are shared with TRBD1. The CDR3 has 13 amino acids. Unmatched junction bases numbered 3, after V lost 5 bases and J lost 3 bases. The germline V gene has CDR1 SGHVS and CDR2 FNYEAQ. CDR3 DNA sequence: TGTGCCAGCAGCCACGGACAGGGCTACGAGCAGTACTTC. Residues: CASSHGQGYEQYF. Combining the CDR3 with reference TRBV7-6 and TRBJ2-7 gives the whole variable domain GAGVSQSPRYKVTKRGQDVALRCDPISGHVSLYWYRQALGQGPEFLTYFNYEAQQDKSGLPNDRFSAERPEGSISTLTIQRTEQRDSAMYRCASSHGQGYEQYFGPGTRLTVT.